This paragraph reports one TCR beta chain. Antigen unknown. Germline V lookup: CDR1 MGHRA, CDR2 YSYEKL. The CDR3 extends over 17 amino acids. Trimming pared 4 bases from V and 1 base from J, leaving 19 bases between. The data belong to a study of siplizumab effects on memory and regulatory T cells. TCRdb's copy holds only in-frame clones and misses some; the assay was immunoSEQ multiplex PCR. The sample records over 100,000 clones, around 95% being singletons. General study findings and limits: Proliferating siplizumab-cultured Tregs lacked confirmed suppressive function.

The receptor was isolated from a human donor in good health. Sequencing was carried out using non-Treg CD4+ T cells sorted from blood. The chain combines TRBV4-1 with TRBJ1-1; D is uncertain. CDR3 residues: CASSPLGVWLKNTEAFF. DNA for the CDR3: TGCGCCAGCAGCCCCCTGGGAGTCTGGCTGAAGAACACTGAAGCTTTCTTT.